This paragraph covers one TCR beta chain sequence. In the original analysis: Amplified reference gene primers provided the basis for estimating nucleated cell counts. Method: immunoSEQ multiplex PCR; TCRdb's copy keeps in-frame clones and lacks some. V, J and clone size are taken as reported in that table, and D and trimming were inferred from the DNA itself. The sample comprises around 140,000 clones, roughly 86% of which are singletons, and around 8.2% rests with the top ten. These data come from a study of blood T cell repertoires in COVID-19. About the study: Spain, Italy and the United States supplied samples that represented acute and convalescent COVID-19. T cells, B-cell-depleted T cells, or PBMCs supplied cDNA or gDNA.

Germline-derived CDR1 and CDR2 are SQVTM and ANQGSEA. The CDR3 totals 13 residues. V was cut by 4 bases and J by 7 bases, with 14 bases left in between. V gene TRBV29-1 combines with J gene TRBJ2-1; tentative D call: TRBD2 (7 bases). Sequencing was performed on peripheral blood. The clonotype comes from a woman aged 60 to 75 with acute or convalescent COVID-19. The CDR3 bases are TGCAGCGTTGGAGGGGGGGGTAGAAATGAGCAGTTCTTC. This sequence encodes CSVGGGGRNEQFF.